What follows are 20 T cell receptor beta chains derived from one specimen sequenced in a study of shared T cell receptors in the human thymus. The assay was immunoSEQ multiplex PCR, and TCRdb's table has in-frame clones only and misses some. The data contain over 450,000 clones, 75% to 80% of them singletons. The sample also formed part of further work on human thymus T cells.

Material: thymocytes. These receptors were obtained from a boy under two years old with a congenital heart defect.

V gene TRBV27 combines with J gene TRBJ1-5; 7 bases match TRBD1. CDR1 is MNHEY and CDR2 is SMNVEV in the germline V gene (reference sequence). V trimming: 5 bases; J trimming: 5 bases; junction bases outside the gene matches: 6. This CDR3 is built from 14 residues. The DNA of the CDR3 is TGTGCCAGCAGTCCGGACAGGAGCCATCAGCCCCAGCATTTT. Protein: CASSPDRSHQPQHF.

The rearrangement joins TRBV6-1 to TRBJ2-6; tentatively, D is TRBD2 (6 bases). The length of the CDR3 is 18 residues. With 4 bases removed from V and 2 bases from J, the gap between germline ends came to 18 bases. Germline loops: CDR1 MNHNS, CDR2 SASEGT. In nucleotides, the CDR3 is TGTGCCAGCAGTGCCCGGGCTATCCGGAGGGCTGGGGCCAACGTCCTGACTTTC. Its translation: CASSARAIRRAGANVLTF.

The chain is built from TRBV30 and TRBJ1-2; TRBD1 matches at 12 bases. The CDR3 length is 17 residues. Germline V lookup: CDR1 GTSNPN, CDR2 SVGIG (reference sequence). Unmatched junction bases numbered 11, after V lost 0 bases and J lost 6 bases. CDR3 protein: CAWSVKGTGGKKDGYTF. The CDR3 bases are TGTGCCTGGAGTGTAAAAGGGACAGGGGGCAAAAAGGATGGCTACACCTTC.

The V and J genes are TRBV27 and TRBJ2-7; D is undetermined. The CDR3 has 12 amino acids. CDR1 is MNHEY, CDR2 SMNVEV, per germline (reference sequence). Trimming shortened V by 6 bases and J by 6 bases, and 12 bases separated the two germline ends. CDR3: CASRGQHGEQYF. The CDR3 DNA reads TGTGCCAGCAGGGGCCAGCACGGCGAGCAGTACTTC.

The chain joins TRBV27 to TRBJ2-7; tentatively, D is TRBD2 (6 bases). Germline lookup yields CDR1 MNHEY and CDR2 SMNVEV (reference sequence). This CDR3 has 14 residues. Between the trimmed V and J ends, which lost 8 bases and 2 bases, there was a span of 16 bases. This CDR3 reads CASGLGSSAYEQYF. The CDR3 DNA is TGTGCCAGCGGTCTCGGGAGTTCTGCCTACGAGCAGTACTTC.

The rearrangement links TRBV5-6 to TRBJ2-7; TRBD2 aligns across 9 bases. The V gene end was trimmed by 2 bases and the J gene end by 3 bases; junction bases not matched to a gene: 12. Germline V gene sequence: CDR1 SGHDT, CDR2 YYEEEE. This CDR3 spans 17 amino acids. The CDR3 nucleotides read TGTGCCAGCAGCTTCCATTGTAAACTAGCGGGTAGCTACGAGCAGTACTTC. It translates to CASSFHCKLAGSYEQYF. Filled out from reference TRBV5-6 and TRBJ2-7, the complete variable domain reads DAGVTQSPTHLIKTRGQQVTLRCSPKSGHDTVSWYQQALGQGPQFIFQYYEEEERQRGNFPDRFSGHQFPNYSSELNVNALLLGDSALYLCASSFHCKLAGSYEQYFGPGTRLTVT.

This clone has only one observation. V usage is TRBV4-3 and J usage is TRBJ2-7; 8 bases are shared with TRBD1. The CDR3 length is 16 residues. After removal of 3 bases from V and 5 bases from J, the junction contained 12 bases not matched to a gene. In germline, CDR1 is LGHNA, CDR2 YSLEER. CDR3 DNA: TGCGCCAGCAGCCAGAGGTCGGCAGGGGGCTTGAACGAGCAGTACTTC. The encoded protein is CASSQRSAGGLNEQYF.

The chain employs TRBV29-1 and TRBJ2-7, with D possibly TRBD2 on 6 matching bases. Germline V gene lookup returns CDR1 SQVTM and CDR2 ANQGSEA. The CDR3 loop spans 14 amino acids. The ends were cut back, 6 bases at V and 0 bases at J, with 15 bases in the middle. In nucleotides, the CDR3 is TGCAGCGTCCCCATCGGAGGGAGCTCCTACGAGCAGTACTTC. Translated, it gives CSVPIGGSSYEQYF.

The chain uses TRBV5-6 and TRBJ2-4, with D uncertain. V was cut by 0 bases and J by 2 bases, with 9 bases left in between. CDR3 length equals 15 residues. The germline CDR1 and CDR2 sequences are SGHDT and YYEEEE. CDR3 region: CASSLAQLPKNIQYF. The DNA for the CDR3 is TGTGCCAGCAGCTTGGCCCAACTTCCCAAAAACATTCAGTACTTC.

The table lists this clone with a count of one. The chain joins TRBV4-2 to TRBJ2-7; perhaps TRBD2 as D (5 bases). The V end was cut by 4 bases, the J end by 0 bases, with 13 bases between. The germline V gene encodes CDR1 LGHNA and CDR2 YNFKEQ. The CDR3 sequence is 15 residues long. The CDR3: CASSPRGPYSYEQYF. CDR3 coding DNA: TGTGCCAGCAGCCCCCGAGGGCCCTACTCCTACGAGCAGTACTTC.

Only a few counts were recorded for this clone. The chain combines TRBV6-4 with TRBJ2-1; D is undetermined. V lost 2 bases to trimming and J lost 8 bases, with 7 bases between them. The CDR3 is 12 amino acids. Per the germline V gene, CDR1 is MRHNA and CDR2 is SNTAGT. Written as DNA, the CDR3 is TGTGCCAGCAGTGACCTAGGTCATGAGCAGTTCTTC. Encoded protein: CASSDLGHEQFF.

The V and J genes are TRBV7-2 and TRBJ1-1; maybe TRBD1 (6 bases). V lost 4 bases and J lost 3, with 24 bases in between. This CDR3 is 18 amino acids long. The germline V gene encodes CDR1 SGHTA and CDR2 FQGNSA. The CDR3 region is CASSSETAEPKGDTEAFF. CDR3 DNA: TGTGCCAGCAGCTCGGAGACAGCTGAACCTAAGGGGGACACTGAAGCTTTCTTT.

J is TRBJ1-1 and V is TRBV28; a weak D match, TRBD1 (6 bases). The ends were cut back, 3 bases at V and 0 bases at J, with 11 bases in the middle. This CDR3 contains 15 residues. Germline values: CDR1 MDHEN, CDR2 SYDVKM. The CDR3 loop reads CASSLTGRMNTEAFF. The CDR3 bases are TGTGCCAGCAGTTTGACAGGACGAATGAACACTGAAGCTTTCTTT.

The chain is built from TRBV7-9 and TRBJ2-7, with 7 bases matching TRBD2. Trimming took 5 bases from V and 3 from J; bases not matched to a gene: 16. The V gene's germline CDR1 is SEHNR and CDR2 FQNEAQ (reference sequence). The CDR3 contains 17 residues. CDR3 sequence (DNA): TGTGCCAGCAGCCCCCATGGGGGAGGGGTCGGGAACTACGAGCAGTACTTC. Amino acid sequence: CASSPHGGGVGNYEQYF.

The chain has TRBV5-4 and TRBJ1-2, with 9 bases that match TRBD1. This CDR3 has 15 amino acids. In germline, CDR1 is SGHNT, CDR2 YYREEE (reference sequence). With V trimmed by 4 bases and J by 6 bases, 10 bases remained unmatched. The CDR3 DNA is TGTGCCAGCAGCCTCCGGGACAGGGTGTACGATGGCTACACCTTC. It codes for CASSLRDRVYDGYTF.

This sequence joins TRBV9 and TRBJ1-4; D gene unclear. V was shortened by 0 bases and J by 6 bases, with 9 bases between the two germline ends. The CDR3 length is 14 residues. Germline V gene data show CDR1 as SGDLS and CDR2 as YYNGEE. Here the CDR3 DNA reads TGTGCCAGCAGCGTAGAGCCAGGCCATGAAAAACTGTTTTTT. It encodes CASSVEPGHEKLFF. Drawing the rest from reference TRBV9 and TRBJ1-4, the complete variable domain is DSGVTQTPKHLITATGQRVTLRCSPRSGDLSVYWYQQSLDQGLQFLIQYYNGEERAKGNILERFSAQQFPDLHSELNLSSLELGDSALYFCASSVEPGHEKLFFGSGTQLSVL.

The chain uses TRBV7-3 and TRBJ2-2; 8 bases line up with TRBD1. This CDR3 spans 17 amino acids. V trimming: 3 bases; J trimming: 5 bases; junction bases outside the gene matches: 11. Germline loops: CDR1 SGHTA, CDR2 FQGTGA. CDR3 residues: CASSLKGGQGDTGELFF. CDR3 coding DNA: TGTGCCAGCAGCTTGAAGGGTGGACAGGGAGATACCGGGGAGCTGTTTTTT.

This chain joins TRBV27 and TRBJ2-1; 7 bases line up with TRBD2. J was trimmed by 1 base and V by 6 bases; bases with no gene match: 21. The CDR3 has 20 residues. Germline V CDR1 and CDR2: MNHEY, SMNVEV (reference sequence). CDR3 amino acids: CASSLQASGNLERSYNEQFF. CDR3 nucleotide sequence: TGTGCCAGCAGCCTGCAGGCTAGCGGTAATCTAGAGAGGTCCTACAATGAGCAGTTCTTC.

The chain links TRBV5-6 to TRBJ1-2, with TRBD1 matching over 9 bases. Germline CDR1 reads SGHDT; CDR2 reads YYEEEE. V lost 3 bases to trimming and J lost 5 bases; unmatched junction nucleotides: 11. CDR3 length: 16 amino acids. CDR3 DNA: TGTGCCAGCAGCTGCTATAACAGGGGGCGCGGGTATGGCTACACCTTC. This codes for CASSCYNRGRGYGYTF.

This chain links TRBV5-4 with TRBJ2-7; TRBD2 is a possible D gene (6 bases). CDR3 length: 14 residues. Trimming took off 3 bases at V and 2 bases at J, with 12 bases between the two ends. CDR1 SGHNT and CDR2 YYREEE come from the germline V gene (reference sequence). CDR3 protein: CASSYQLAAYEQYF. The CDR3, as DNA: TGTGCCAGCAGCTATCAATTAGCGGCCTACGAGCAGTACTTC.